This T cell receptor (beta chain) was sequenced for a study of OX40 agonist ivuxolimab in advanced cancers. General study points: By week 6 at 0.1 to 3.0 mg/kg, blood CD4+ and CD8+ T cells had expanded clonally.

This clone was seen just once. Its target is unknown. CDR1 and CDR2 (germline): SSHAT, FNYEAQ (reference sequence). V shed 1 base and J shed 0 bases, with 16 bases lying between them. CDR3 length equals 18 residues. Sequencing used immunoSEQ multiplex PCR; TCRdb keeps in-frame clones, though not all of them. This table holds some 68,000 clones, approximately 86% found once. V usage is TRBV7-7 and J usage is TRBJ2-1; no clear D gene. Material: CD4+ or CD8+ T cells sorted from blood, obtained in a trial of the OX40 agonist ivuxolimab. The clonotype originates from an adult with an advanced solid tumor such as melanoma, head and neck, liver or kidney cancer. CDR3 sequence reads: CASSLVYGPLSSYNEQFF. DNA of the CDR3: TGTGCCAGCAGCTTAGTTTACGGCCCTTTGAGCTCCTACAATGAGCAGTTCTTC.